This T cell receptor (beta chain) was identified during a study of T-cell reconstitution after alpha-beta-depleted transplantation in children. Preparation of the TCRbeta library was carried out with unique molecular identifiers. One entry per CDR3 protein, called by TCRdb with MiXCR from the PCR reads. The sample contains hundreds of thousands of distinct CDR3 sequences, under 15% of which appear only once. This CDR3 contains 12 residues. CDR1 is SQVTM and CDR2 is ANQGSEA in the germline V gene. The V end was cut by 7 bases, the J end by 4 bases, with 10 bases between. General study results and limits: Fresh T-cell production supplied most of the T-cell counts and diversity seen one year after transplant. About two months after transplant, alpha-beta T cells reportedly came from several hundred expanded graft clones.

Comments on this clonotype: As yet, its antigen is unknown.

V usage is TRBV29-1 and J usage is TRBJ1-4, with a weak D call TRBD1 (5 bases). This specimen was PBMCs, taken before TCRalphabeta/CD19-depleted stem cell transplant. This clonotype was sampled from a girl aged 2-9 years with congenital amegakaryocytic thrombocytopenia, due to receive a stem cell transplant. The CDR3 loop is CSALGDNEKLFF. CDR3 nucleotide sequence: TGCAGCGCCCTGGGGGATAATGAAAAACTGTTTTTT. The complete variable domain, with remaining parts taken from reference TRBV29-1 and TRBJ1-4, reads SAVISQKPSRDICQRGTSLTIQCQVDSQVTMMFWYRQQPGQSLTLIATANQGSEATYESGFVIDKFPISRPNLTFSTLTVSNMSPEDSSIYLCSALGDNEKLFFGSGTQLSVL.